The 9 T cell receptor beta chains below come from one sample, sequenced in a study of OX40 agonist ivuxolimab in advanced cancers. Only in-frame clones appear in the TCRdb table, and some are missing; sequencing was by immunoSEQ multiplex PCR. The sample gives about 73,000 clones, around 86% of which show up once; 0.6% to 0.75% is in the top ten. The material sequenced was CD4+ or CD8+ T cells sorted from blood, taken in a trial of the OX40 agonist ivuxolimab. These receptors were collected from an adult with an advanced solid tumor such as melanoma, head and neck, liver or kidney cancer.

The chain links TRBV11-2 to TRBJ1-4; D remains ambiguous. The CDR3 spans 14 residues. Germline lookup yields CDR1 SGHAT and CDR2 FQNNGV. V lost 3 bases and J lost 2, with 7 bases in between. The CDR3 is CASSFKGTNEKLFF. The CDR3 DNA follows: TGTGCCAGCAGCTTCAAAGGGACTAATGAAAAACTGTTTTTT.

The chain couples TRBV5-4 to TRBJ1-4; D gene unclear. There are 15 residues in the CDR3. Germline V lookup: CDR1 SGHNT, CDR2 YYREEE (reference sequence). V lost 4 bases and J 0 bases, leaving 10 bases between the germline ends. CDR3 DNA: TGTGCCAGCAGCCCTCGACTGACAACTAATGAAAAACTGTTTTTT. Translating gives CASSPRLTTNEKLFF.

The chain employs TRBV9 and TRBJ2-2; 13 nucleotides align to TRBD2. From germline, CDR1 is SGDLS and CDR2 YYNGEE. The V segment lost 3 bases and the J segment 4 bases; nucleotides outside the gene matches: 3. The CDR3 extends over 16 amino acids. This CDR3 is CASSATSGGFTGELFF. For the CDR3, the DNA is TGTGCCAGCAGCGCGACTAGCGGGGGGTTCACCGGGGAGCTGTTTTTT.

CDR3 region: CASSDRVKTGELFF. CDR3 coding DNA: TGTGCCAGCAGTGACAGGGTTAAGACCGGGGAGCTGTTTTTT. The rearrangement links TRBV2 to TRBJ2-2; a weak D match, TRBD1 (5 bases). The CDR3 is made up of 14 amino acids. Germline CDR1 SNHLY, CDR2 FYNNEI. V shed 3 bases and J shed 5 bases, with 10 bases lying between them. The whole variable domain, filled in from reference TRBV2 and TRBJ2-2, reads EPEVTQTPSHQVTQMGQEVILRCVPISNHLYFYWYRQILGQKVEFLVSFYNNEISEKSEIFDDQFSVERPDGSNFTLKIRSTKLEDSAMYFCASSDRVKTGELFFGEGSRLTVL.

The V call is TRBV28, the J call TRBJ2-7, with 8 bases identical to TRBD1. With 5 bases clipped from V and 7 bases from J, the junction kept 4 bases outside the gene matches. The germline gives CDR1 MDHEN, CDR2 SYDVKM. CDR3 length equals 12 residues. CDR3 nucleotides: TGTGCCAGCAGTCCTCGGGACAGGGAGCAGTACTTC. It encodes CASSPRDREQYF.

CDR3 protein: CASSIDPRAPKPEAFF. The CDR3 bases are TGTGCCAGTAGTATAGACCCTCGCGCCCCGAAGCCTGAAGCTTTCTTT. The chain joins TRBV19 to TRBJ1-1; D uncertain. The CDR3 spans 16 residues. Trimming took off 0 bases at V and 6 bases at J, with 17 bases between the two ends. Germline assignment: CDR1 LNHDA and CDR2 SQIVND (reference sequence).

J is TRBJ1-1 and V is TRBV5-5, with no clear D. Between the trimmed V and J ends, which lost 2 bases and 1 base, there was a span of 12 bases. Looked up from germline, CDR1 is SGHKS and CDR2 is YYEKEE (reference sequence). This CDR3 is built from 15 residues. DNA for the CDR3: TGTGCCAGCAGCTTCTTGGTGGGAGGGAACACTGAAGCTTTCTTT. Its protein is CASSFLVGGNTEAFF.

This clone was observed once. CDR3 nucleotides: TGTGCCAGCAGTGAAAGCATTACTAGCAATCAGCCCCAGCATTTT. This translates into CASSESITSNQPQHF. The rearrangement joins TRBV6-1 to TRBJ1-5; D gene ambiguous. The CDR3 spans 15 residues. Germline CDR1 is MNHNS and CDR2 is SASEGT. Trimming took off 2 bases at V and 0 bases at J, with 8 bases between the two ends.

The chain employs TRBV6-5 and TRBJ1-2; 7 bases are a match to TRBD1. The V and J ends lost 5 bases and 7 bases, in that order; junction bases with no gene match: 10. Germline CDR1 reads MNHEY; CDR2 reads SVGAGI. This CDR3 has 14 amino acids. The CDR3 sequence is CASSPVQGVAGYTF. DNA of the CDR3: TGTGCCAGCAGTCCAGTTCAGGGGGTGGCTGGCTACACCTTC.